The present T cell receptor (beta chain) was sequenced within a study of T-cell reconstitution after alpha-beta-depleted transplantation in children. General study results and limits: Surviving recipient cells, namely T cells and thymic progenitors, were the source of high day-60 TCRbeta diversity in some patients. Several hundred expanded graft clones reportedly were the source of alpha-beta T cells about two months after transplant. T-cell counts and diversity at one year following transplant were attributed mainly to newly produced T cells.

Using unique molecular identifiers, the investigators prepared the TCRbeta library. TCRdb independently ran MiXCR on the PCR reads; one entry per CDR3 protein. The table records about 980,000 distinct CDR3 sequences, about 29% of them present only once. Points on this clonotype: Its target is unknown.

CDR3 length: 13 residues. Germline CDR1 is SEHNR and CDR2 is FQNEAQ (reference sequence). V shed 5 bases and J shed 5 bases, with 10 bases lying between them. The sequence was collected from a boy in the first two years of life who had a stem cell transplant for SCID, so the T cells may come from the graft donor. The V call is TRBV7-9, the J call TRBJ1-5, with D unclear. The sample was PBMCs, mostly from graft donor cells, taken 360 days after TCRalphabeta/CD19-depleted stem cell transplant. The CDR3 is CASSPRWDQPQHF. The CDR3 DNA sequence: TGTGCCAGCAGCCCGCGCTGGGATCAGCCCCAGCATTTT.